The 14 T cell receptor beta chains in this list originate from one sample, sequenced in a study of long-term antiretroviral therapy in people with HIV. immunoSEQ v3.0 was run at survey level. Libraries were prepared by immunoSEQ multiplex PCR; TCRdb keeps only in-frame clonotypes and omits some of them. The table lists approximately 13,000 clones, 77% of them singletons. The sample in question was unsorted PBMCs, obtained 1.3 years before starting antiretroviral therapy. These receptor sequences come from a man aged 35 to 55 with HIV.

The chain is built from TRBV10-3 and TRBJ2-5; D is undetermined. Germline assignment: CDR1 ENHRY and CDR2 SYGVKD. Trimming cost V 3 bases and J 3 bases, with 11 bases left between them. The CDR3 consists of 14 residues. Here the CDR3 reads CAISDNLREETQYF. Here the CDR3 DNA reads TGTGCCATCAGTGATAATCTGAGAGAAGAGACCCAGTACTTC.

This clone was seen only a few times. V and J are TRBV7-9 and TRBJ1-2; D uncertain. The V gene lost 0 bases and the J gene lost 1 base, with 3 bases spanning the gap. The CDR3 sequence is 13 residues long. The germline CDR1 and CDR2 sequences are SEHNR and FQNEAQ (reference sequence). As DNA, the CDR3 is TGTGCCAGCAGCTTAGCTTTTAACTATGGCTACACCTTC. Its translation: CASSLAFNYGYTF.

J is TRBJ1-2 and V is TRBV18; possibly TRBD1 for D (6 bases). V was clipped by 4 bases and J by 7 bases, with 19 bases between them. Germline V gene data show CDR1 as KGHSH and CDR2 as LQKENI. The length of the CDR3 is 15 residues. The CDR3 sequence: CASSLRDTDKTGYTF. CDR3 sequence (DNA): TGTGCCAGCTCACTCCGGGACACGGACAAGACTGGCTACACCTTC. Full variable domain (outside the CDR3, taken from reference TRBV18 and TRBJ1-2): NAGVMQNPRHLVRRRGQEARLRCSPMKGHSHVYWYRQLPEEGLKFMVYLQKENIIDESGMPKERFSAEFPKEGPSILRIQQVVRGDSAAYFCASSLRDTDKTGYTFGSGTRLTVV.

The rearrangement links TRBV6-5 to TRBJ2-3, with D unclear. V was pared by 2 bases and J by 6 bases, with 12 bases between. CDR3 length: 14 residues. Germline assignment: CDR1 MNHEY and CDR2 SVGAGI. CDR3 DNA: TGTGCCAGCAGTTACACGTCAGTCACGGATACGCAGTATTTT. Protein sequence: CASSYTSVTDTQYF.

V is TRBV4-1 and J is TRBJ2-7; D is unclear. Trimming removed 1 base from V and 0 bases from J, with 10 bases in between. The CDR3 length is 15 residues. Germline assignment: CDR1 MGHRA and CDR2 YSYEKL. CDR3 sequence reads: CASSQGTPSSYEQYF. The DNA for the CDR3 is TGCGCCAGCAGCCAAGGGACCCCGAGCTCCTACGAGCAGTACTTC.

The CDR3 bases are TGCGCCAGCAGCCGTCGGGACACCAACTATGGCTACACCTTC. Its protein is CASSRRDTNYGYTF. J is TRBJ1-2 and V is TRBV4-1, with a weak D call TRBD1 (6 bases). Germline lookup yields CDR1 MGHRA and CDR2 YSYEKL. Deletions cut 4 bases from V and 2 bases from J, with 11 bases between. This CDR3 is built from 14 residues.

The chain has TRBV6-4 and TRBJ1-1, with D unresolved. Germline CDR1 MRHNA, CDR2 SNTAGT. Trimming removed 0 bases at V and 4 bases at J, with 9 bases between. The CDR3 is 14 residues long. Here the CDR3 DNA reads TGTGCCAGCAGTGACTCGGCCGAGGGCACTGAAGCTTTCTTT. Amino acids: CASSDSAEGTEAFF.

J is TRBJ1-5 and V is TRBV28, with no clear D. The germline V and J ends were trimmed by 7 bases and 7 bases, with 14 bases remaining between them. The germline V gene encodes CDR1 MDHEN and CDR2 SYDVKM. This CDR3 contains 13 residues. The CDR3 spells CASTGKNWQPQHF. CDR3 DNA: TGTGCCAGCACGGGTAAGAATTGGCAGCCCCAGCATTTT.

Regarding this clone: The same CDR3 arises from other DNA sequences in this sample as well. The chain couples TRBV9 to TRBJ2-3, with 7 bases fitting TRBD2. CDR3 size: 16 residues. CDR1 SGDLS and CDR2 YYNGEE come from the germline V gene. The trim removed 0 bases at V and 3 bases at J, leaving 7 bases unmatched. CDR3 nucleotides: TGTGCCAGCAGCGTAGACAACGGGGGGACGACAGATACGCAGTATTTT. Its translation: CASSVDNGGTTDTQYF.

This clone has only one observation. The chain combines TRBV5-1 with TRBJ2-1; 8 bases agree with TRBD2. The CDR3 sequence is 15 residues long. Unmatched junction bases numbered 15, after V lost 6 bases and J lost 10 bases. The V gene's germline CDR1 is SGHRS and CDR2 YFSETQ. As DNA, the CDR3 is TGCGCCAGCACCCTCTTCCAGGCGGGGGGTCGCGAGCAGTTCTTC. It yields the protein CASTLFQAGGREQFF.

This clone occurred a few times. The gene calls are TRBV7-9 and TRBJ2-7; D call uncertain. Germline CDR1 is SEHNR and CDR2 is FQNEAQ (reference sequence). CDR3 length equals 13 residues. With 4 bases removed from V and 5 bases from J, the gap between germline ends came to 12 bases. CDR3 nucleotide sequence: TGTGCCAGCAGCTCACGGGTCGGAGACGAGCAGTACTTC. Translated: CASSSRVGDEQYF.

The V call is TRBV6-6, the J call TRBJ1-2, with no clear D. Germline assignment: CDR1 MNHNY and CDR2 SVGAGI (reference sequence). CDR3 length: 15 residues. With 0 bases removed from V and 9 bases from J, the gap between germline ends came to 17 bases. In DNA, the CDR3 is TGTGCCAGCAGTTACTCGTCAACCGTTGGAACCAGCTACACCTTC. Protein product: CASSYSSTVGTSYTF.

The chain employs TRBV2 and TRBJ1-1; no firm D call. The V end lost 4 bases, the J end lost 3 bases, and 9 bases lay between the germline ends. The germline V gene encodes CDR1 SNHLY and CDR2 FYNNEI. This CDR3 comprises 13 residues. The CDR3 loop reads CASSVASDTEAFF. CDR3 sequence (DNA): TGTGCCAGCAGTGTAGCTAGCGACACTGAAGCTTTCTTT.

The chain carries TRBV7-1 and TRBJ1-4; D might be TRBD1 (5 bases). TRBV7-1 is classed as an ORF, of uncertain function. The CDR3 is 14 amino acids. Trimming took off 6 bases at V and 4 bases at J, with 12 bases between the two ends. CDR3 sequence: CASRGQGGNEKLFF. The CDR3 DNA reads as TGTGCCAGCAGGGGGCAGGGCGGTAATGAAAAACTGTTTTTT.